The present T cell receptor beta chain was sequenced within a study of Graves' ophthalmopathy and Graves' hyperthyroidism. Ten or more counts support this clonotype. Trimming took 4 bases from V and 0 from J, leaving 13 bases between them. Germline V gene sequence: CDR1 SNHLY, CDR2 FYNNEI. The CDR3 consists of 16 residues. TCR beta CDR3 amplification used RNA transcripts. First-round RT-PCR employed HTBI primers, with a second-round multiplex PCR after it. From the multiplex PCR reads, TCRdb called clonotypes with MiXCR, one entry per CDR3 protein. The top ten hold 12% of the sample, which has 340,000 or so distinct CDR3 sequences, roughly 15% seen once.

Specimen: peripheral blood. The chain is built from TRBV2 and TRBJ1-5; D perhaps matches TRBD1 (6 bases). This receptor was obtained from an adult man with Graves' ophthalmopathy. CDR3 sequence: CASSARDTRSNQPQHF. The CDR3 nucleotides read TGTGCCAGCAGTGCGCGGGACACCCGTAGCAATCAGCCCCAGCATTTT.